One and the same sample provided the 4 T cell receptor beta chains below, sequenced in a study of CD8+ T cells in alopecia areata. cDNA serving as the sequencing template came from extracted, reverse transcribed RNA. TCRdb's table, derived via immunoSEQ multiplex PCR, lists solely in-frame clones and lacks some. Among about 150,000 clones listed, 45% to 60% were seen once. Sequenced sample: CD4+ T cells sorted from blood. Receptors originate from a human donor with alopecia areata.

V is TRBV2 and J is TRBJ2-5; 10 bases line up with TRBD2. The CDR3 is 15 residues long. Germline assignment: CDR1 SNHLY and CDR2 FYNNEI. J was trimmed by 5 bases and V by 7 bases; bases with no gene match: 10. CDR3 nucleotide sequence: TGTGCCAGCAAAGTCATAGCGGGAGGACGGGAGACCCAGTACTTC. It codes for CASKVIAGGRETQYF.

The chain couples TRBV5-1 to TRBJ2-7, with D possibly being TRBD1 or TRBD2 (5 bases each). Germline V gene sequence: CDR1 SGHRS, CDR2 YFSETQ. The V gene lost 5 bases and the J gene lost 6 bases, with 18 bases spanning the gap. This CDR3 comprises 14 residues. CDR3 DNA: TGCGCCAGCAGTTCCGGGACGGGGATGGGCGAGCAGTACTTC. Protein sequence: CASSSGTGMGEQYF. The full variable domain, its missing parts supplied by reference TRBV5-1 and TRBJ2-7, is KAGVTQTPRYLIKTRGQQVTLSCSPISGHRSVSWYQQTPGQGLQFLFEYFSETQRNKGNFPGRFSGRQFSNSRSEMNVSTLELGDSALYLCASSSGTGMGEQYFGPGTRLTVT.

This rearrangement joins TRBV5-1 to TRBJ1-2; no clear D gene. Germline V gene lookup returns CDR1 SGHRS and CDR2 YFSETQ. V was shortened by 0 bases and J by 0 bases, with 9 bases between the two germline ends. CDR3 size: 15 residues. The CDR3 sequence is CASSLAPLPNYGYTF. DNA for the CDR3: TGCGCCAGCAGCTTGGCCCCGCTACCTAACTATGGCTACACCTTC. Full variable domain (outside the CDR3, taken from reference TRBV5-1 and TRBJ1-2): KAGVTQTPRYLIKTRGQQVTLSCSPISGHRSVSWYQQTPGQGLQFLFEYFSETQRNKGNFPGRFSGRQFSNSRSEMNVSTLELGDSALYLCASSLAPLPNYGYTFGSGTRLTVV.

The J gene is TRBJ2-2, the V gene TRBV5-4; 10 bases align to TRBD1. V lost 5 bases to trimming and J lost 1 base; unmatched junction nucleotides: 5. Germline lookup yields CDR1 SGHNT and CDR2 YYREEE (reference sequence). CDR3 length: 16 amino acids. The CDR3 sequence: CASSPGQGRNTGELFF. For the CDR3, the DNA is TGTGCCAGCAGTCCGGGACAGGGGCGGAACACCGGGGAGCTGTTTTTT.